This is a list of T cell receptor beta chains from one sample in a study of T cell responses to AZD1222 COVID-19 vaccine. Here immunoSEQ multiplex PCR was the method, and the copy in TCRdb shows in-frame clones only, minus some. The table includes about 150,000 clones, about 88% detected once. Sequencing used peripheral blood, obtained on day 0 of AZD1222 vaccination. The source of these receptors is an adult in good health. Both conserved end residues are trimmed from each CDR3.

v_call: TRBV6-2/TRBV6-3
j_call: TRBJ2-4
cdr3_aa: ASSQNRGRAKNIQY

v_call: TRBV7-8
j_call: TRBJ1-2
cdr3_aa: ASSRDRGWTNYGYT

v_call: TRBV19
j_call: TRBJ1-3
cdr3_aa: ASRIDPAGNTIY

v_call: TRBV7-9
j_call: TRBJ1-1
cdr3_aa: ASSLVGENTEAF

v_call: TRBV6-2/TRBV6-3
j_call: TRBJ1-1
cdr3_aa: ASSTTRNTEAF

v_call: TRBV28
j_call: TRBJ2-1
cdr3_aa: ASSLSLAGGPHEQF

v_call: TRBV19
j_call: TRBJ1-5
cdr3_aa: ASSTTGAQPQH

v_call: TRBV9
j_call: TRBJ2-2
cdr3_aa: ASSVALAGGGTGELF

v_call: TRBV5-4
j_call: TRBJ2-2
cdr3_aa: ASSLGGTDTGELF

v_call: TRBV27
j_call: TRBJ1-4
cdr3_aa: ASSLSTGDTFEKLF

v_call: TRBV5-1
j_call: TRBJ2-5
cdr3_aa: ASSLVAGAETQY

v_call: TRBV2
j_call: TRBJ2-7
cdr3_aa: ASSEALDGQY

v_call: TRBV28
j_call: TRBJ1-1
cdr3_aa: ASNPITANEAF

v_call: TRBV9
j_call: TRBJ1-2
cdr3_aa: ASTGGGGQGGYT

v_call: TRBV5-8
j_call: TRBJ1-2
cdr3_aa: ASSQENYGYT

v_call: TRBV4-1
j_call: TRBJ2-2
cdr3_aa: ASSQVVRADTGELF

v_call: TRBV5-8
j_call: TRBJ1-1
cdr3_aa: ASSLFQGGNTEAF

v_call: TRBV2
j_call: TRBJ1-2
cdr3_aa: ASRGPNYGYT